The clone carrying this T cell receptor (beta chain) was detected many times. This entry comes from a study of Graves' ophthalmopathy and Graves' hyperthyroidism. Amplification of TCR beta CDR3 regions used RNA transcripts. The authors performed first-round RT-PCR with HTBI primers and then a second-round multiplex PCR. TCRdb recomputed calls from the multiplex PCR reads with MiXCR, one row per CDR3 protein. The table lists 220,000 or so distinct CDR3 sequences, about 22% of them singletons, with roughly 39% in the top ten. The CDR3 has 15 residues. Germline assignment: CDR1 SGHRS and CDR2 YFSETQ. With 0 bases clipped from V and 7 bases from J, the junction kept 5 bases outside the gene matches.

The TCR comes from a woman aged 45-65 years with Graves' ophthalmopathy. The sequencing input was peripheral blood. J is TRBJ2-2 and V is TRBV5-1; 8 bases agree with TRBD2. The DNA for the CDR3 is TGCGCCAGCAGCTTGGTCGGGAGGGGTCACGGGGAGCTGTTTTTT. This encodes CASSLVGRGHGELFF.